This TCR beta chain was captured by sequencing in a study of CD8 T cells in Susac syndrome. Random-hexamer reverse transcription was applied to about 0.5 to 1 ug RNA. TCRdb reprocessed the immunoSEQ multiplex PCR reads with MiXCR, giving one entry per CDR3 protein. In the table there are fewer than 250,000 distinct CDR3 sequences, more than 85% of which are singletons. Losses at the gene ends were 1 base for V and 3 bases for J; bases not matched to a gene: 6. The V gene's germline CDR1 is SGHRS and CDR2 YFSETQ. The CDR3 spans 15 residues. The rearrangement links TRBV5-1 to TRBJ2-7, with 8 nucleotides matching TRBD1. The origin of this receptor is a human donor with multiple sclerosis. The material sequenced was CD8+ T cells from PBMCs. CDR3 loop: CASSLIRGQFYEQYF. CDR3 coding DNA: TGCGCCAGCAGCTTGATCAGGGGGCAATTCTACGAGCAGTACTTC.